This T cell receptor (beta chain) emerged from a study of blood T cell repertoires in COVID-19. About the research overall: There were acute and convalescent COVID-19 samples, and they came from the United States, Italy and Spain.

This clone has just one count. Method: immunoSEQ multiplex PCR; TCRdb's copy keeps in-frame clones and lacks some. The profile shows approximately 130,000 clones, approximately 85% of them singletons. Germline values: CDR1 MNHNS, CDR2 SASEGT. This CDR3 comprises 16 residues. With 2 bases clipped from V and 2 bases from J, the junction kept 7 bases outside the gene matches. Sample: peripheral blood. The TCR was taken from a human donor in a cohort sampled during active COVID-19. J is TRBJ2-3 and V is TRBV6-1; the match to TRBD2 covers 7 bases. In DNA, the CDR3 is TGTGCCAGCAGTGAATCCGTGGGGGGGAACACAGATACGCAGTATTTT. Translated, it gives CASSESVGGNTDTQYF.